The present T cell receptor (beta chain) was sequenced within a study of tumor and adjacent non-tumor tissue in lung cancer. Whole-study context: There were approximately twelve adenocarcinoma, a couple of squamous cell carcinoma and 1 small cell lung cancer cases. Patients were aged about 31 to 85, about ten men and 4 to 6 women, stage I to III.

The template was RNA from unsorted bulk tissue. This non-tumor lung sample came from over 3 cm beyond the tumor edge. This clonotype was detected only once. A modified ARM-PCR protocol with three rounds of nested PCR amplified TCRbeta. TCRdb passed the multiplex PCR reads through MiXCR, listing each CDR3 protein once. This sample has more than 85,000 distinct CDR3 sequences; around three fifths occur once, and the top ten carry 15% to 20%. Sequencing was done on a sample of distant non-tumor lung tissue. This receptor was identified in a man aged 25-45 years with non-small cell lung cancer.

The CDR3 DNA sequence: TGCAGTGCGCGCCAACTGTCTTACAATGAGCAGTTCTTC. This gives the protein CSARQLSYNEQFF. The chain combines TRBV20-1 with TRBJ2-1; D is uncertain. This CDR3 spans 13 amino acids. Deletions cut 6 bases from V and 4 bases from J, with 13 bases between. CDR1 and CDR2 (germline): DFQATT, SNEGSKA (reference sequence).